Below are 2 T cell receptor beta chains sequenced from a single sample in a study of blood T cell repertoires in COVID-19 (dated by TCRdb to 2019 to 2021). The library was generated by the immunoSEQ multiplex PCR assay. TCRdb obtained this table from immuneACCESS and retained in-frame rearrangements with V and J assigned. These tables miss some clones; where compared with another copy, unresolved V genes account for less than half of the shortfall, and the remainder is unexplained. This sample lists approximately 28,000 clones; around 79% were detected once. The ten largest clones take up around 16% of the sample. The sample taken for sequencing was peripheral blood. These receptors all come from an elderly man with active or convalescent COVID-19.

CDR3 amino acids: CASSLSGPSYEQYF. The CDR3, as DNA: TGTGCCAGCAGTCTTAGCGGGCCTTCCTACGAGCAGTACTTC. This chain uses TRBV6-2 or TRBV6-3 with TRBJ2-7; 7 bases agree with TRBD2. V shed 5 bases, J shed 1 base, and the junction held 5 bases outside the gene matches. CDR1 and CDR2 (germline): MNHEY, SVGEGT. The CDR3 is 14 amino acids.

This rearrangement joins TRBV18 to TRBJ2-7, with D hard to call. Trimming took 3 bases from V and 0 from J, leaving 3 bases between them. Germline V gene lookup returns CDR1 KGHSH and CDR2 LQKENI. This CDR3 spans 12 amino acids. CDR3 DNA sequence: TGTGCCAGCTCACCTAGCTCCTACGAGCAGTACTTC. Its translation: CASSPSSYEQYF.